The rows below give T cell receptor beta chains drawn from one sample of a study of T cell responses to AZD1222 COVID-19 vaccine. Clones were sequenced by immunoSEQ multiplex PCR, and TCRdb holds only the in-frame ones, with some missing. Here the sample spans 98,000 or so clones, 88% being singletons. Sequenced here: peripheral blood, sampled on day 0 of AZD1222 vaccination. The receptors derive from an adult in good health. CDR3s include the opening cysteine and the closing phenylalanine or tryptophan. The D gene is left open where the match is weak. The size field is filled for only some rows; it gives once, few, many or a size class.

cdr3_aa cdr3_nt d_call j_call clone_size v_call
CASSRTQYSNQPQHF TGTGCCAGCAGTAGGACACAATATAGCAATCAGCCCCAGCATTTT NA TRBJ1-5 NA TRBV6-2/TRBV6-3
CASSLGRQLVF TGTGCCAGCAGTTTGGGAAGACAGTTAGTCTTC NA TRBJ1-2 NA TRBV28
CASSSYTGDVKTQYF TGTGCCAGCAGCTCATACACGGGAGACGTGAAGACCCAGTACTTC NA TRBJ2-5 NA TRBV7-9
CASSDRDRGGNEQFF TGTGCCAGTAGCGACCGGGACAGGGGGGGGAATGAGCAGTTCTTC TRBD1 TRBJ2-1 NA TRBV19
CASSHQNNEQFF TGCGCCAGCAGCCACCAAAACAATGAGCAGTTCTTC NA TRBJ2-1 NA TRBV4-1
CASSPGTGSGTEAFF TGTGCCAGCTCACCAGGAACAGGTTCGGGCACTGAAGCTTTCTTT NA TRBJ1-1 NA TRBV18
CASSLWTGAKNTEAFF TGTGCCAGCAGCTTATGGACAGGGGCGAAGAACACTGAAGCTTTCTTT TRBD1 TRBJ1-1 NA TRBV5-5
CASSLPRLAENTGELFF TGTGCCAGCAGCTTACCCCGACTAGCGGAGAACACCGGGGAGCTGTTTTTT TRBD2 TRBJ2-2 NA TRBV7-2
CASSVGAGQPFYEQYF TGTGCCAGCAGCGTAGGGGCGGGACAGCCGTTCTACGAGCAGTACTTC NA TRBJ2-7 NA TRBV9
CASSIEGQGTDTQYF TGTGCCAGTAGTATAGAGGGACAGGGCACAGATACGCAGTATTTT TRBD1 TRBJ2-3 NA TRBV19
CASSPFATSGETQYF TGCGCCAGCAGCCCCTTCGCGACTAGCGGCGAGACCCAGTACTTC TRBD2 TRBJ2-5 NA TRBV4-1
CASSPGTSPWEQFF TGCGCCAGCAGCCCCGGGACTTCGCCTTGGGAGCAGTTCTTC NA TRBJ2-1 NA TRBV5-1
CASSQEVVGLTIYF TGCGCCAGCAGCCAAGAGGTAGTAGGACTCACCATATATTTT NA TRBJ1-3 NA TRBV4-3
CASSPGTGSYEQYF TGTGCCAGCTCACCGGGGACAGGGTCCTACGAGCAGTACTTC TRBD1 TRBJ2-7 NA TRBV18
CSVDRDRVTEAFF TGCAGCGTTGATCGCGACAGGGTTACCGAAGCTTTCTTT TRBD1 TRBJ1-1 NA TRBV29-1
CASSLQLAGDRSPLHF TGCGCCAGCAGCTTGCAGTTGGCGGGGGATCGATCACCCCTCCACTTT NA TRBJ1-6 NA TRBV5-1
CASSFRGVTYEQYF TGTGCCAGCAGCTTCAGGGGAGTAACCTACGAGCAGTACTTC NA TRBJ2-7 NA TRBV6-2/TRBV6-3
CASSYYSENYGYTF TGTGCCAGCAGTTACTACAGTGAGAACTATGGCTACACCTTC NA TRBJ1-2 NA TRBV6-5
CASSLGETQYF TGTGCCAGCAGCCTCGGAGAGACCCAGTACTTC NA TRBJ2-5 once TRBV3-1/TRBV3-2
CASSSYTTYEQYF TGTGCCAGCAGTTCCTATACAACCTACGAGCAGTACTTC NA TRBJ2-7 NA TRBV7-2
CASSPAGNSGNTIYF TGCGCCAGCAGCCCCGCGGGGAACTCTGGAAACACCATATATTTT NA TRBJ1-3 NA TRBV5-1
CASSERAVGPYGYTF TGTGCCAGCAGTGAACGGGCGGTTGGCCCCTATGGCTACACCTTC NA TRBJ1-2 NA TRBV6-1
CASSDVTRGENTEAFF TGTGCCAGCAGTGACGTTACTAGAGGGGAGAACACTGAAGCTTTCTTT NA TRBJ1-1 NA TRBV25-1
CASSPLPQDPTTNEKLFF TGTGCCAGCTCACCCCTCCCGCAGGATCCCACAACTAATGAAAAACTGTTTTTT NA TRBJ1-4 NA TRBV18
CATSVLSGRMADEQFF TGTGCCACCAGTGTCCTTAGCGGGAGAATGGCGGATGAGCAGTTCTTC TRBD2 TRBJ2-1 NA TRBV24-1
CASSVGTGTGLREQYF TGTGCCAGCAGCGTGGGGACCGGGACAGGCCTACGGGAGCAGTACTTC TRBD1 TRBJ2-7 NA TRBV9
CASSLRGEGAGRRAFF TGTGCCAGCAGTTTAAGGGGCGAGGGGGCAGGGAGGCGAGCTTTCTTT TRBD1 TRBJ1-1 NA TRBV27
CASSQGPGANVLTF TGTGCCAGCAGCCAGGGACCTGGGGCCAACGTCCTGACTTTC NA TRBJ2-6 NA TRBV3-1/TRBV3-2
CASSINIRVGQPQHF TGTGCCAGCAGCATTAACATTCGAGTTGGTCAGCCCCAGCATTTT NA TRBJ1-5 NA TRBV5-4